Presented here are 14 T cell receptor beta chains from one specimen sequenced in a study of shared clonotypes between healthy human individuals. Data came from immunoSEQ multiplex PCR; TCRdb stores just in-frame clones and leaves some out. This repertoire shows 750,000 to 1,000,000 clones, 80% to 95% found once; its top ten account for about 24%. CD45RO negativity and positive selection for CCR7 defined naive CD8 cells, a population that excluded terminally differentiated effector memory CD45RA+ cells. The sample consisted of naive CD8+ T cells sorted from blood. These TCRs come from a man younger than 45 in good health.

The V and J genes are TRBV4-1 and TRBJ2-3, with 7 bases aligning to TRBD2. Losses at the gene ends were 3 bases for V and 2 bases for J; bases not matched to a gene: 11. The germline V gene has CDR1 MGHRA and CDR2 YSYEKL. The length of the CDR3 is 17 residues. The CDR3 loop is CASSHPTAGPSTDTQYF. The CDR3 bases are TGCGCCAGCAGCCACCCCACAGCGGGACCCTCCACAGATACGCAGTATTTT.

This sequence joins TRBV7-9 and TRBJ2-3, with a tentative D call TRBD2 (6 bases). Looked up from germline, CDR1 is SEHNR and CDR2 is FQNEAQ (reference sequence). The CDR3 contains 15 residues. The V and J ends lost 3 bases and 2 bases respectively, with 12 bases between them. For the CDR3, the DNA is TGTGCCAGCAGCTTGGGGCAGGGACTCACAGATACGCAGTATTTT. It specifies CASSLGQGLTDTQYF. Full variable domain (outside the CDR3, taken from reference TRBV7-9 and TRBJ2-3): DTGVSQNPRHKITKRGQNVTFRCDPISEHNRLYWYRQTLGQGPEFLTYFQNEAQLEKSRLLSDRFSAERPKGSFSTLEIQRTEQGDSAMYLCASSLGQGLTDTQYFGPGTRLTVL.

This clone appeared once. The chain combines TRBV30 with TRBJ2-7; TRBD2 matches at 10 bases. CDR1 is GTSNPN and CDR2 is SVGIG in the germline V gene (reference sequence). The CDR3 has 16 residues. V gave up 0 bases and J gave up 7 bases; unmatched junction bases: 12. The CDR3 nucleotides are TGTGCCTGGAGTGTCAGGACGCTAGCGGGAGTGAGGGAGCAGTACTTC. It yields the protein CAWSVRTLAGVREQYF.

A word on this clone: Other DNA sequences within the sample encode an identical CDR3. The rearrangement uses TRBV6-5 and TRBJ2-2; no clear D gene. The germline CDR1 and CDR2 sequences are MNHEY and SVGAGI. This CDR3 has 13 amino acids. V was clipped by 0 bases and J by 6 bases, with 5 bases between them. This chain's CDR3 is CASSYSSAGELFF. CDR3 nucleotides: TGTGCCAGCAGTTACTCGAGTGCCGGGGAGCTGTTTTTT.

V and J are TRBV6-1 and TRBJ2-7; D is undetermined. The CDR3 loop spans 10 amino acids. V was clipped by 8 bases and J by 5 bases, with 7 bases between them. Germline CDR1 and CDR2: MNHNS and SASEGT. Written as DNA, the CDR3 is TGTGCCAGCGGGCTGAACGAGCAGTACTTC. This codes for CASGLNEQYF.

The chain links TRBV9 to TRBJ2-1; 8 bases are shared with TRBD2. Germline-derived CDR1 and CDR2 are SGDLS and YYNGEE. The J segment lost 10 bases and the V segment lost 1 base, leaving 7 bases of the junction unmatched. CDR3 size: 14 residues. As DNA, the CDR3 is TGTGCCAGCAGCGTATATGGGACTAGAGAGGAGCAGTTCTTC. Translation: CASSVYGTREEQFF. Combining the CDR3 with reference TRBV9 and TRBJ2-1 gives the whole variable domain DSGVTQTPKHLITATGQRVTLRCSPRSGDLSVYWYQQSLDQGLQFLIQYYNGEERAKGNILERFSAQQFPDLHSELNLSSLELGDSALYFCASSVYGTREEQFFGPGTRLTVL.

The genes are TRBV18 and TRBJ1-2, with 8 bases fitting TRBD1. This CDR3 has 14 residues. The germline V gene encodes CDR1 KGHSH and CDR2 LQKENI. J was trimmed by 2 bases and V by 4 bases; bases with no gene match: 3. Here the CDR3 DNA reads TGTGCCAGCTCACTGGCAGGGGGCAACTATGGCTACACCTTC. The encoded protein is CASSLAGGNYGYTF.

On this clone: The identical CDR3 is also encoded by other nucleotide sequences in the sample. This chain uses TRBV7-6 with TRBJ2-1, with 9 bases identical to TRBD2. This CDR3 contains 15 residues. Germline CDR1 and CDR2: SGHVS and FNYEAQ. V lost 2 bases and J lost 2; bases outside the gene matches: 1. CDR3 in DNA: TGTGCCAGCAGCTTACGACTAGCGGCCTACAATGAGCAGTTCTTC. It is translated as CASSLRLAAYNEQFF.

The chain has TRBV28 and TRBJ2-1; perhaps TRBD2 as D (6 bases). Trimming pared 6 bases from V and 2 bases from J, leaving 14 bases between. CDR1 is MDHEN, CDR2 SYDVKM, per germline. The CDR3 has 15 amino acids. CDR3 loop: CASRLGLMAYNEQFF. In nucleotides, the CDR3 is TGTGCCAGCAGACTAGGACTAATGGCCTACAATGAGCAGTTCTTC.

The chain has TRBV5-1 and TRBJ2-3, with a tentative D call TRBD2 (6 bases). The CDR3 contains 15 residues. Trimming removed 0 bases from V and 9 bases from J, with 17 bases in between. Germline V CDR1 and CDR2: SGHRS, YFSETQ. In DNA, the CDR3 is TGCGCCAGCAGCTTGGCCCGCGGGGAGAACCAGACGCAGTATTTT. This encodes CASSLARGENQTQYF.

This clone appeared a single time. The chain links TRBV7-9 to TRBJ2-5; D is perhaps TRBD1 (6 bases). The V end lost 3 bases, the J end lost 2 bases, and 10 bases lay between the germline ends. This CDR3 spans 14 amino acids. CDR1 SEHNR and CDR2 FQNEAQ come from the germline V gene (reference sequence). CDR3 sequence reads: CASSLKGDQETQYF. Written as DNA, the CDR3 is TGTGCCAGCAGCTTGAAGGGGGATCAAGAGACCCAGTACTTC.

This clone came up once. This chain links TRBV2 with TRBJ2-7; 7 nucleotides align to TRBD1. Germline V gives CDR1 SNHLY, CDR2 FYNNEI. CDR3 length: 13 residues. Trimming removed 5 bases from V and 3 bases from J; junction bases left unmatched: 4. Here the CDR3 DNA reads TGTGCCAGCAGTCCACGGGACAGCTACGAGCAGTACTTC. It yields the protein CASSPRDSYEQYF.

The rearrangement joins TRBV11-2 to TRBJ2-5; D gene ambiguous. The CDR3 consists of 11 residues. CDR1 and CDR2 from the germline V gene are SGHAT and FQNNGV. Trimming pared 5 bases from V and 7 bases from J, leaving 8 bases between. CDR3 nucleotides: TGTGCCAGCAGCCCGGATTCGACCCAGTACTTC. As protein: CASSPDSTQYF. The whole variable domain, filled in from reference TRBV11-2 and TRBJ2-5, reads EAGVAQSPRYKIIEKRQSVAFWCNPISGHATLYWYQQILGQGPKLLIQFQNNGVVDDSQLPKDRFSAERLKGVDSTLKIQPAKLEDSAVYLCASSPDSTQYFGPGTRLLVL.

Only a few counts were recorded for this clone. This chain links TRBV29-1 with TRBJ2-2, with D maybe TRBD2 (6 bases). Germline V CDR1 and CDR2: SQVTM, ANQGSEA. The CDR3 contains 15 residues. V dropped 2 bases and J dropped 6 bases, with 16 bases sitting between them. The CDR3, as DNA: TGCAGCGTTGAATCGGGGGAGCTTGCTGCCGGGGAGCTGTTTTTT. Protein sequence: CSVESGELAAGELFF.